The 8 T cell receptor beta chains below all came from one sample that was sequenced in a study of tumor-infiltrating lymphocytes in glioblastoma multiforme. TCR beta libraries were built from RNA through three nested multiplex PCR rounds using modified ARM-PCR. TCRdb re-derived calls from the multiplex PCR reads in MiXCR, one entry per CDR3 protein. Of just under 9,500 distinct CDR3 sequences in the sample, roughly 69% were seen once. The specimen sequenced was brain tumor tissue. These receptors came from a male donor with glioblastoma.

The V gene is TRBV20-1, the J gene TRBJ2-1; TRBD2 agrees at 16 bases. The CDR3 is made up of 17 amino acids. V was clipped by 0 bases and J by 7 bases; unmatched bases: 6. CDR1 is DFQATT, CDR2 SNEGSKA, per germline (reference sequence). CDR3 sequence reads: CSARELGLAGGWNEQFF. CDR3 nucleotide sequence: TGCAGTGCTAGAGAGTTGGGACTAGCGGGAGGGTGGAATGAGCAGTTCTTC.

The chain recombines TRBV6-2 or TRBV6-3 with TRBJ2-3, with TRBD2 as a possible D gene (5 bases). The ends were cut back, 3 bases at V and 9 bases at J, with 31 bases in the middle. Germline CDR1 reads MNHEY; CDR2 reads SVGEGT. The CDR3 runs to 19 residues. This CDR3 reads CASSYNRASAASHHETQYF. CDR3 nucleotides: TGTGCCAGCAGTTATAATAGGGCCTCGGCGGCTAGCCACCACGAAACGCAGTATTTT.

Turning to this clonotype: Germline and junction disagree at one end, which may indicate a read error. The chain combines TRBV19 with TRBJ2-3; 7 bases are shared with TRBD2. The germline gives CDR1 LNHDA, CDR2 SQIVND (reference sequence). The CDR3 length is 13 residues. The CDR3 DNA reads as TGTGACAGTAGCGGGTGGGCCGCAGATACGCAGTATTTT. It encodes CDSSGWAADTQYF.

About this clonotype: The junction shows a germline mismatch at one end, possibly a read error. J is TRBJ2-5 and V is TRBV7-9; tentatively, D is TRBD1 (5 bases). CDR1 SEHNR and CDR2 FQNEAQ come from the germline V gene (reference sequence). The CDR3 length is 16 residues. CDR3 sequence reads: CASRDTGSRAQETQYF. The DNA of the CDR3 is TGTGCTAGCAGGGATACCGGGTCCCGGGCCCAAGAGACCCAGTACTTC.

The chain links TRBV11-2 to TRBJ2-1; maybe TRBD1 (6 bases). Germline V gives CDR1 SGHAT, CDR2 FQNNGV. V lost 5 bases to trimming and J lost 10 bases, with 21 bases between them. The CDR3 has 15 residues. The CDR3 loop is CASSRRYAGAGEQFF. CDR3 coding DNA: TGTGCCAGCAGCCGTCGCTATGCAGGGGCAGGGGAGCAGTTCTTC. The entire variable domain, with the rest obtained from reference TRBV11-2 and TRBJ2-1, is as follows: EAGVAQSPRYKIIEKRQSVAFWCNPISGHATLYWYQQILGQGPKLLIQFQNNGVVDDSQLPKDRFSAERLKGVDSTLKIQPAKLEDSAVYLCASSRRYAGAGEQFFGPGTRLTVL.

This clonotype was seen only a few times. This chain joins TRBV20-1 and TRBJ2-1; the D gene is possibly TRBD1 (5 bases). CDR1 is DFQATT and CDR2 is SNEGSKA in the germline V gene (reference sequence). This CDR3 spans 14 amino acids. V was cut by 1 base and J by 8 bases, with 15 bases left in between. The CDR3: CSARGGAGLYEQFF. The CDR3, as DNA: TGCAGTGCTAGAGGTGGGGCAGGGCTCTATGAGCAGTTCTTC.

The J gene is TRBJ2-4, the V gene TRBV5-4, with 8 positions matching TRBD1. The DNA matches TRBJ2-1 better at its end, which makes the J call doubtful. The germline V gene encodes CDR1 SGHNT and CDR2 YYREEE (reference sequence). The CDR3 totals 15 residues. The CDR3 reads CASSRDGTGYNIQFF. The CDR3 DNA sequence: TGTGCCAGCAGCAGGGACGGGACAGGATACAACATTCAGTTCTTC.

The chain carries TRBV5-1 and TRBJ2-3; no clear D. This CDR3 is built from 14 residues. Trimming shortened V by 0 bases and J by 7 bases, and 12 bases separated the two germline ends. Looked up from germline, CDR1 is SGHRS and CDR2 is YFSETQ. The CDR3 DNA is TGCGCCAGCAGCTTGGACGAGGCGCTTAATACGCAGTATTTT. Translated: CASSLDEALNTQYF. The full variable domain, its missing parts supplied by reference TRBV5-1 and TRBJ2-3, is KAGVTQTPRYLIKTRGQQVTLSCSPISGHRSVSWYQQTPGQGLQFLFEYFSETQRNKGNFPGRFSGRQFSNSRSEMNVSTLELGDSALYLCASSLDEALNTQYFGPGTRLTVL.